The 2 T cell receptor beta chains below come from one sample, sequenced in a study of blood T cell repertoires in COVID-19. Data came from immunoSEQ multiplex PCR; TCRdb stores just in-frame clones and leaves some out. The profile shows around 220,000 clones, roughly 89% of them singletons. The sample was PBMCs or T cells enriched from blood (not recorded which). These receptors came from a woman in her forties who had recovered from COVID-19.

This chain joins TRBV30 and TRBJ1-2; the match to TRBD1 covers 7 bases. The CDR3 length is 14 residues. Trimming removed 6 bases from V and 5 bases from J; junction bases left unmatched: 12. Looked up from germline, CDR1 is GTSNPN and CDR2 is SVGIG (reference sequence). The DNA for the CDR3 is TGTGCCTGCGAGAACAGGGGTCTTTCTTATGGCTACACCTTC. It specifies CACENRGLSYGYTF.

This clone has more than one count but fewer than ten. This sequence joins TRBV11-3 and TRBJ1-3; the D is unclear. CDR1 is SGHNT and CDR2 is YENEEA in the germline V gene. The germline V and J ends were trimmed by 8 bases and 4 bases, with 12 bases remaining between them. This CDR3 is 13 amino acids long. The CDR3 coding sequence is TGTGCCAGCTGCCGTGCGCGGGGAAACACCATATATTTT. Amino acids: CASCRARGNTIYF. The complete variable domain, with remaining parts taken from reference TRBV11-3 and TRBJ1-3, reads EAGVVQSPRYKIIEKKQPVAFWCNPISGHNTLYWYLQNLGQGPELLIRYENEEAVDDSQLPKDRFSAERLKGVDSTLKIQPAELGDSAVYLCASCRARGNTIYFGEGSWLTVV.